The 25 T cell receptor beta chains below were found in one sample sequenced in a study of blood T cell repertoires in COVID-19. Clones were read by immunoSEQ multiplex PCR, and TCRdb kept only the in-frame ones, dropping some. The sample has roughly 260,000 clones, about 88% seen once; the top ten hold 2.1%. The sample consisted of peripheral blood. The origin of the receptors is a woman aged 40 to 50 who had recovered from COVID-19.

J is TRBJ2-5 and V is TRBV30, with D uncertain. CDR3 length: 14 residues. V lost 2 bases and J lost 5, with 15 bases in between. Germline V gives CDR1 GTSNPN, CDR2 SVGIG (reference sequence). The CDR3 loop is CAWSLGLGIETQYF. The CDR3, as DNA: TGTGCCTGGAGTCTGGGCCTTGGAATTGAGACCCAGTACTTC.

The rearrangement joins TRBV7-2 to TRBJ1-5; the match to TRBD1 covers 10 bases. V shed 4 bases, J shed 2 bases, and the junction held 5 bases outside the gene matches. There are 16 residues in the CDR3. The germline CDR1 and CDR2 sequences are SGHTA and FQGNSA. The CDR3 nucleotides are TGTGCCAGCAGCTCGGGTGGGACAGGGGGCAATCAGCCCCAGCATTTT. This encodes CASSSGGTGGNQPQHF.

CDR3 in amino acids: CATQGTHGGPTDTQYF. CDR3 nucleotide sequence: TGTGCCACCCAAGGGACGCACGGGGGGCCCACAGATACGCAGTATTTT. The chain uses TRBV19 and TRBJ2-3, with D possibly matching TRBD2 (7 bases). This CDR3 is built from 16 residues. The V end lost 10 bases, the J end lost 2 bases, and 22 bases lay between the germline ends. CDR1 LNHDA and CDR2 SQIVND come from the germline V gene (reference sequence).

The chain links TRBV7-9 to TRBJ1-5; D possibly corresponds to TRBD1 (5 bases). The V gene lost 2 bases and the J gene lost 5 bases, with 16 bases spanning the gap. CDR3 size: 16 residues. CDR1 is SEHNR and CDR2 is FQNEAQ in the germline V gene (reference sequence). CDR3 in DNA: TGTGCCAGCAGCTTAAGTGCAGGGTCTAGGGATCAGCCCCAGCATTTT. Translating it yields CASSLSAGSRDQPQHF.

The rearrangement uses TRBV9 and TRBJ1-2, with unresolved D. Trimming removed 4 bases from V and 8 bases from J, with 21 bases in between. This CDR3 has 15 amino acids. Germline CDR1 is SGDLS and CDR2 is YYNGEE. The CDR3 DNA follows: TGTGCCAGCAGCCCGATTCAGGCTCAACGTCGAGGCTACACCTTC. As protein: CASSPIQAQRRGYTF. The full variable domain, with the rest looked up from reference TRBV9 and TRBJ1-2, is DSGVTQTPKHLITATGQRVTLRCSPRSGDLSVYWYQQSLDQGLQFLIQYYNGEERAKGNILERFSAQQFPDLHSELNLSSLELGDSALYFCASSPIQAQRRGYTFGSGTRLTVV.

The chain uses TRBV19 and TRBJ2-5; 8 positions match TRBD2. In germline, CDR1 is LNHDA, CDR2 SQIVND (reference sequence). V lost 1 base, J lost 1 base, and 8 bases stayed unmatched. The CDR3 loop spans 17 amino acids. The CDR3 DNA is TGTGCCAGTAGTATAGGAGGGCTAGCGGGCCTCCAAGAGACCCAGTACTTC. Protein sequence: CASSIGGLAGLQETQYF. The whole variable domain, filled in from reference TRBV19 and TRBJ2-5, reads DGGITQSPKYLFRKEGQNVTLSCEQNLNHDAMYWYRQDPGQGLRLIYYSQIVNDFQKGDIAEGYSVSREKKESFPLTVTSAQKNPTAFYLCASSIGGLAGLQETQYFGPGTRLLVL.

The gene calls are TRBV18 and TRBJ1-5, with a weak D call TRBD1 (6 bases). Trimming stripped 3 bases from V and 3 bases from J, with 9 bases between. Germline V gives CDR1 KGHSH, CDR2 LQKENI. The CDR3 spans 14 residues. DNA for the CDR3: TGTGCCAGCTCACCGGACAGAATCAATCAGCCCCAGCATTTT. It encodes CASSPDRINQPQHF.

In DNA, the CDR3 is TGTGCCTGGAGTGTAATCCCAGGACTAGCGGGGCGGACCGGGGAGCTGTTTTTT. Its translation is CAWSVIPGLAGRTGELFF. The rearrangement joins TRBV30 to TRBJ2-2; 12 bases are a match to TRBD2. The CDR3 consists of 18 residues. Germline values: CDR1 GTSNPN, CDR2 SVGIG (reference sequence). Trimming took 0 bases from V and 5 from J; bases not matched to a gene: 10.

The count of this clone is one. This chain links TRBV27 with TRBJ2-2, with TRBD2 matching 11 bases. CDR1 is MNHEY and CDR2 is SMNVEV in the germline V gene (reference sequence). The CDR3 is made up of 15 amino acids. V lost 6 bases to trimming and J lost 1 base; unmatched junction nucleotides: 1. CDR3 in amino acids: CASRGTSGNTGELFF. DNA of the CDR3: TGTGCCAGCAGAGGGACTAGCGGGAACACCGGGGAGCTGTTTTTT.

The chain links TRBV18 to TRBJ2-2; D is uncertain. The CDR3 runs to 13 residues. Germline V gives CDR1 KGHSH, CDR2 LQKENI. V was clipped by 4 bases and J by 2 bases, with 5 bases between them. The CDR3 sequence: CASSRQNTGELFF. The CDR3 DNA reads as TGTGCCAGCTCACGACAAAACACCGGGGAGCTGTTTTTT.

The gene calls are TRBV30 and TRBJ2-7, with D possibly matching TRBD2 (5 bases). V was pared by 2 bases and J by 2 bases, with 10 bases between. Germline CDR1 reads GTSNPN; CDR2 reads SVGIG (reference sequence). The CDR3 length is 13 residues. The CDR3 region is CAWSPGSPYEQYF. The CDR3 DNA reads as TGTGCCTGGAGTCCGGGATCTCCCTACGAGCAGTACTTC.

The chain uses TRBV6-1 and TRBJ1-5; D is possibly TRBD1 (5 bases). Trimming took off 3 bases at V and 3 bases at J, with 12 bases between the two ends. The CDR3 has 15 residues. CDR1 and CDR2 (germline): MNHNS, SASEGT. The CDR3 sequence is CASSEAWGFNQPQHF. The CDR3 DNA reads TGTGCCAGCAGTGAGGCGTGGGGCTTCAATCAGCCCCAGCATTTT.

The chain uses TRBV11-2 and TRBJ2-5, with 7 bases that match TRBD2. CDR3 length equals 16 residues. Germline assignment: CDR1 SGHAT and CDR2 FQNNGV. V gave up 2 bases and J gave up 5 bases; unmatched junction bases: 11. CDR3 in amino acids: CASSLRLAIKVETQYF. The CDR3 nucleotides are TGTGCCAGCAGCTTACGACTAGCTATTAAGGTGGAGACCCAGTACTTC. Complete variable domain (other parts from reference TRBV11-2 and TRBJ2-5): EAGVAQSPRYKIIEKRQSVAFWCNPISGHATLYWYQQILGQGPKLLIQFQNNGVVDDSQLPKDRFSAERLKGVDSTLKIQPAKLEDSAVYLCASSLRLAIKVETQYFGPGTRLLVL.

The rearrangement links TRBV11-3 to TRBJ1-3; D is uncertain. V was clipped by 5 bases and J by 3 bases, with 11 bases between them. The germline CDR1 and CDR2 sequences are SGHNT and YENEEA. The CDR3 is made up of 14 amino acids. This CDR3 reads CASSLSSIGNTIYF. The CDR3 nucleotides read TGTGCCAGCAGCCTCAGTTCGATTGGAAACACCATATATTTT.

The chain couples TRBV5-1 to TRBJ2-7; 7 positions match TRBD1. The J segment lost 2 bases and the V segment lost 0 bases, leaving 5 bases of the junction unmatched. This CDR3 comprises 15 residues. Germline CDR1 is SGHRS and CDR2 is YFSETQ. CDR3 protein: CASSLGVGGTYEQYF. DNA of the CDR3: TGCGCCAGCAGCTTGGGGGTAGGGGGCACCTACGAGCAGTACTTC.

The V gene is TRBV7-2, the J gene TRBJ1-2; possibly TRBD1 for D (5 bases). V was trimmed by 5 bases and J by 8 bases, leaving 24 bases between them. The CDR3 sequence is 16 residues long. Germline CDR1 and CDR2: SGHTA and FQGNSA. The CDR3 nucleotides are TGTGCCAGCAGCCCCGCTCCCCCGGGGGGTAGTTGGGGCTACACCTTC. It is translated as CASSPAPPGGSWGYTF.

This clone was found once. This chain joins TRBV27 and TRBJ1-6; 9 bases are a match to TRBD1. This CDR3 spans 16 amino acids. Trimming removed 3 bases from V and 2 bases from J; junction bases left unmatched: 2. The germline CDR1 and CDR2 sequences are MNHEY and SMNVEV (reference sequence). In DNA form, the CDR3 reads TGTGCCAGCAGTTTCCGGACAGGGGCCTATAATTCACCCCTCCACTTT. Translated, it gives CASSFRTGAYNSPLHF.

This CDR3 is CSASTPGGGNTIYF. In nucleotides, the CDR3 is TGCAGTGCCAGTACTCCAGGGGGTGGAAACACCATATATTTT. V gene TRBV20-1 combines with J gene TRBJ1-3; 7 bases match TRBD1. The CDR3 runs 14 residues. Germline V CDR1 and CDR2: DFQATT, SNEGSKA (reference sequence). V trimming: 6 bases; J trimming: 3 bases; junction bases outside the gene matches: 8.

This clone was recorded only once. The chain uses TRBV7-8 and TRBJ2-7; 10 positions match TRBD2. This CDR3 has 16 amino acids. From germline, CDR1 is SGHVS and CDR2 FQNEAQ. V gave up 6 bases and J gave up 0 bases; unmatched junction bases: 8. The CDR3: CASSLAGEATSYEQYF. In DNA, the CDR3 is TGTGCCAGCAGTCTAGCGGGAGAAGCCACCTCCTACGAGCAGTACTTC.

J is TRBJ2-7 and V is TRBV13; a possible D gene is TRBD2 (5 bases). CDR3 size: 13 residues. Germline lookup yields CDR1 PRHDT and CDR2 FYEKMQ (reference sequence). V lost 1 base and J lost 3, with 7 bases in between. Here the CDR3 DNA reads TGTGCCAGCAGCTTAGCTCGGGACTACGAGCAGTACTTC. This sequence encodes CASSLARDYEQYF.

The chain uses TRBV7-8 and TRBJ2-4; a weak D match, TRBD2 (7 bases). The germline V and J ends were trimmed by 1 base and 1 base, with 14 bases remaining between them. CDR3 length: 17 amino acids. CDR1 and CDR2 (germline): SGHVS, FQNEAQ. CDR3 region: CASSLGRGARAKNIQYF. The CDR3 region has the DNA TGTGCCAGCAGCTTAGGTCGGGGGGCACGTGCCAAAAACATTCAGTACTTC.

The chain joins TRBV5-1 to TRBJ2-5; weak D call: TRBD1 (6 bases). The ends were cut back, 0 bases at V and 6 bases at J, with 12 bases in the middle. In germline, CDR1 is SGHRS, CDR2 YFSETQ. The CDR3 is 14 residues long. The CDR3, as DNA: TGCGCCAGCAGCTTGGGGACAGAACCCCAGACCCAGTACTTC. Amino acids: CASSLGTEPQTQYF.

The chain uses TRBV10-1 and TRBJ1-3; D unclear. Germline CDR1 reads WNHNN; CDR2 reads SYGVQD (reference sequence). This CDR3 comprises 13 residues. The germline V and J ends were trimmed by 5 bases and 4 bases, with 9 bases remaining between them. CDR3 coding DNA: TGCGCCAGCAGTCCTCCCCGGGGAAACACCATATATTTT. This sequence encodes CASSPPRGNTIYF.

The rearrangement uses TRBV16 and TRBJ2-1; 13 nucleotides line up with TRBD2. After removal of 4 bases from V and 6 bases from J, the junction contained 6 bases not matched to a gene. This CDR3 contains 16 residues. Germline V lookup: CDR1 KGHSY, CDR2 FQNENV. CDR3 DNA sequence: TGTGCCAGCAGCCTACGGGGACTAGCGGGGTCCAATGAGCAGTTCTTC. Translation: CASSLRGLAGSNEQFF.

The chain combines TRBV25-1 with TRBJ2-7; D may be TRBD1 (5 bases). The CDR3 sequence is 14 residues long. Germline values: CDR1 MGHDK, CDR2 SYGVNS. With 6 bases removed from V and 6 bases from J, the gap between germline ends came to 18 bases. Here the CDR3 DNA reads TGTGCCAGCAGAACCCAGGGTGTGTTGAGCGAGCAGTACTTC. Translating gives CASRTQGVLSEQYF.